The entry below gives a single T cell receptor (beta chain) sequence along with its context. The data were produced by immunoSEQ multiplex PCR, yet TCRdb's version contains in-frame clones alone and is incomplete. Of 27,000 or so clones in the sample, roughly nine tenths were seen once. The data derive from a study of blood T cell repertoires in COVID-19. The CDR3 is 15 amino acids. V was pared by 5 bases and J by 12 bases, with 11 bases of the junction left unmatched. Germline assignment: CDR1 MNHEY and CDR2 SVGAGI. The clonotype comes from a human donor with active COVID-19. The donor label of this sample is uncertain. V usage is TRBV6-5 and J usage is TRBJ1-4, with 11 positions matching TRBD1. The sequenced material came from peripheral blood. In DNA form, the CDR3 reads TGTGCCAGCAGTCCGCCTAGGACAGGGGGCAACGAACTGTTTTTT. It specifies CASSPPRTGGNELFF.